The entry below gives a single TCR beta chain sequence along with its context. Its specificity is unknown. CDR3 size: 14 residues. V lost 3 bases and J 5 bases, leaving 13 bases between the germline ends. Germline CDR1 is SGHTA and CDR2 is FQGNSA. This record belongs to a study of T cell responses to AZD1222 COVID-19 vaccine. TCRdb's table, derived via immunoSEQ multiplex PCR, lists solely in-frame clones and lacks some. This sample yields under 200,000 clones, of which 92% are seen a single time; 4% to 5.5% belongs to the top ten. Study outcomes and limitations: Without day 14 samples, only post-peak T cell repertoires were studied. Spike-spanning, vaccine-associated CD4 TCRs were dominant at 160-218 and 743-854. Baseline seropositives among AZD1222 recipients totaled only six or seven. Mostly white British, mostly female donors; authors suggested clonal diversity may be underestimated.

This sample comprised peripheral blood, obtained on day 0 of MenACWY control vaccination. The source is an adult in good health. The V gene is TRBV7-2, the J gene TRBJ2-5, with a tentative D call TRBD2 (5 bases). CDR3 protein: CASSFRLSGETQYF. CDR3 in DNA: TGTGCCAGCAGCTTTAGACTCTCGGGGGAGACCCAGTACTTC.